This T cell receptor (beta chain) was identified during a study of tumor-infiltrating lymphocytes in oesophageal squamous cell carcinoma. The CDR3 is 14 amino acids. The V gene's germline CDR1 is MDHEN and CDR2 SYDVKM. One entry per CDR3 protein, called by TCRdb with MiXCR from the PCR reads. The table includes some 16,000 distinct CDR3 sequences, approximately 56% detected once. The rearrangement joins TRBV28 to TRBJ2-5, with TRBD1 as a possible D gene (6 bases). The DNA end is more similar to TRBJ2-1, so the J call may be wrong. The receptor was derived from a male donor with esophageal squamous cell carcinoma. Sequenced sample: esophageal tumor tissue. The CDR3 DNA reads TGTGCCAGCAGTTTGCCAGGGGACTACAATGAGCAGTTCTTC. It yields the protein CASSLPGDYNEQFF.